These T cell receptor beta chains were read from a single sample in a study of blood T cell repertoires in COVID-19. Sequenced by immunoSEQ multiplex PCR; TCRdb stores in-frame clones only, minus some. The table records under 85,000 clones, about 89% of them present only once. Material: peripheral blood. The receptors shown here come from a man aged 65-85 years with active or convalescent COVID-19. Each CDR3 is given with its conserved first and last residue. A D gene is named only where the DNA matches it firmly. Clone size is shown for a subset of rows, as once, few, many or a class of expanded clone.

j_call clone_size v_call d_call cdr3_nt cdr3_aa
TRBJ1-2 - TRBV30 TRBD1 TGTGCCTGGGCCCGACAGGGAAACGGCTACACCTTC CAWARQGNGYTF
TRBJ2-3 - TRBV5-1 TRBD2 TGCGCCAGCAGCTACTCCGGGACTAGGAGCACAGATACGCAGTATTTT CASSYSGTRSTDTQYF
TRBJ2-7 - TRBV28 TRBD2 TGTGCCAGCAGTTTGTCACTAGCGGGATCCTACGAGCAGTACTTC CASSLSLAGSYEQYF
TRBJ2-3 few TRBV6-1 TRBD2 TGTGCCAGCAGTGAGGTCCGACTAGCGGGGAGCACAGATACGCAGTATTTT CASSEVRLAGSTDTQYF
TRBJ2-7 - TRBV12-5 - TGTGCTAGTGGCCGAGCAGGTTCCTACGAGCAGTACTTC CASGRAGSYEQYF
TRBJ2-5 - TRBV10-3 - TGTGCCATCAGGGAGTCCCTCCCAGAGACCCAGTACTTC CAIRESLPETQYF
TRBJ2-3 few TRBV7-9 TRBD1 TGTGCCAGCAGCCCAGGGACAGGGTCAGGCACAGATACGCAGTATTTT CASSPGTGSGTDTQYF
TRBJ1-3 - TRBV24-1 - TGTGCCACTCAGGACACGGCTGGAAACACCATATATTTT CATQDTAGNTIYF
TRBJ1-4 - TRBV28 - TGTGCCAGCACGGGGGGCGCGGAGGAAAAACTGTTTTTT CASTGGAEEKLFF
TRBJ1-1 - TRBV19 TRBD1 TGTGCCAGTAGTTTCCAGGGACAGGGGGGCACTGAAGCTTTCTTT CASSFQGQGGTEAFF
TRBJ2-5 - TRBV28 TRBD1 TGTGCCAGCAGTGGGGGCAGGGGGTACCAAGAGACCCAGTACTTC CASSGGRGYQETQYF
TRBJ2-1 - TRBV7-9 TRBD2 TGTGCCAGCAGCCCCCCGGGACTAGCGTATAACAATGAGCAGTTCTTC CASSPPGLAYNNEQFF
TRBJ1-6 - TRBV19 - TGTGCCAGTAGTACATCAGGGGACGGGTCACCCCTCCACTTT CASSTSGDGSPLHF
TRBJ1-5 - TRBV7-2 - TGTGCCAGCAGCTTAATCGGGGGGGGCAATCAGCCCCAGCATTTT CASSLIGGGNQPQHF
TRBJ2-1 - TRBV5-1 - TGCGCCAGCACCTCAGCGAGCTCCTACAATGAGCAGTTCTTC CASTSASSYNEQFF
TRBJ1-2 - TRBV9 - TGTGCCAGCAGCTCCGAGAATGAAAGAGGCTACACCTTC CASSSENERGYTF
TRBJ1-4 - TRBV6-6 - TGTGCCAGCAGTGGAGGCAGTAAGGAAAAACTGTTTTTT CASSGGSKEKLFF
TRBJ2-1 - TRBV6-2/TRBV6-3 TRBD2 TGTGCCAGCAGTTTCAGACTAGCGGGAGCTGTCTACAATGAGCAGTTCTTC CASSFRLAGAVYNEQFF
TRBJ2-7 - TRBV6-4 TRBD2 TGTGCCAGCAGTGTAGTGGCGGGAGGGCCCTACGAGCAGTACTTC CASSVVAGGPYEQYF
TRBJ2-7 - TRBV5-1 TRBD2 TGCGCCAGCAGCTTGCATCCAGCGGGAGTAAGGTACGAGCAGTACTTC CASSLHPAGVRYEQYF
TRBJ2-2 - TRBV9 TRBD1 TGTGCCAGCAGCGCGCGGACAGGGTGGACCGGGGAGCTGTTTTTT CASSARTGWTGELFF
TRBJ1-2 - TRBV18 - TGTGCCAGCTCACCCTCTACAGGGTTGTCGGGTGCTAACTATGGCTACACCTTC CASSPSTGLSGANYGYTF
TRBJ2-1 - TRBV7-9 - TGTGCCAGCAGCTTAGTGGAGGGAGTGGTCAATGAGCAGTTCTTC CASSLVEGVVNEQFF
TRBJ2-1 - TRBV5-4 TRBD1 TGTGCCAGCAGCTTGGTTTCGGGGACAGGGGGCGCGAATGAGCAGTTCTTC CASSLVSGTGGANEQFF
TRBJ1-6 - TRBV28 TRBD1 TGTGCCAGCAGTTTAAGGATGACAGGGACCGGTTCACCCCTCCACTTT CASSLRMTGTGSPLHF
TRBJ2-1 - TRBV5-6 TRBD2 TGTGCCAGCAGCCGGGGGGGACGGACCTACAATGAGCAGTTCTTC CASSRGGRTYNEQFF